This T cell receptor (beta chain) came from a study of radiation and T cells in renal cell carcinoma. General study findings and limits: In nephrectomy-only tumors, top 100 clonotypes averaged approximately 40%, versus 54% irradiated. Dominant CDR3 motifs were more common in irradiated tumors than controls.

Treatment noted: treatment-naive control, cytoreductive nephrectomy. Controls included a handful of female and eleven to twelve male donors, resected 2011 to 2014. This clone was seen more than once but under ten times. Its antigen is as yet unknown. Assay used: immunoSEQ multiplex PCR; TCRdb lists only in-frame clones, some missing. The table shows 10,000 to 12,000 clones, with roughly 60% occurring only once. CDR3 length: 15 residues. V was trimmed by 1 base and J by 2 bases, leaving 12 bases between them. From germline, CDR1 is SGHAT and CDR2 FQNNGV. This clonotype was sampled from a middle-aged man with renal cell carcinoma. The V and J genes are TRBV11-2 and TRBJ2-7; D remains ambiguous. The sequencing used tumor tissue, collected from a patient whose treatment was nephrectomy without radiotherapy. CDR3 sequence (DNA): TGTGCCAGCAGCTTAGCTCAGGCAACAGCCTACGAGCAGTACTTC. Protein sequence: CASSLAQATAYEQYF. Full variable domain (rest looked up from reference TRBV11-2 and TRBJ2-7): EAGVAQSPRYKIIEKRQSVAFWCNPISGHATLYWYQQILGQGPKLLIQFQNNGVVDDSQLPKDRFSAERLKGVDSTLKIQPAKLEDSAVYLCASSLAQATAYEQYFGPGTRLTVT.